This T cell receptor beta chain derives from a study of T cells in localized non-small cell lung cancer. Study-level points and caveats: Higher adjacent-lung clonality was associated with shorter survival. It was uninvolved adjacent lung that showed the highest T cell clonality, exceeding tumor. The tumor had only one region sequenced, so heterogeneity remains possible. Among the top 100 tumor clones, a median around 62 appeared in adjacent lung.

Data came from immunoSEQ multiplex PCR; TCRdb stores just in-frame clones and leaves some out. The table records around 4,000 clones, around a third of them present only once. About this clone itself: Its antigen is not identified.

The V end lost 1 base, the J end lost 3 bases, and 7 bases lay between the germline ends. CDR3 length: 14 amino acids. CDR1 and CDR2 from the germline V gene are SGDLS and YYNGEE. This chain uses TRBV9 with TRBJ2-2; D ambiguous. The sample in question was lung tumor tissue, obtained before any cancer treatment. The clonotype was recovered from a man aged 35-69 years with stage II squamous cell lung carcinoma. The chain's CDR3 is CASSVRVYTGELFF. The CDR3 DNA reads TGTGCCAGCAGCGTAAGGGTCTACACCGGGGAGCTGTTTTTT.